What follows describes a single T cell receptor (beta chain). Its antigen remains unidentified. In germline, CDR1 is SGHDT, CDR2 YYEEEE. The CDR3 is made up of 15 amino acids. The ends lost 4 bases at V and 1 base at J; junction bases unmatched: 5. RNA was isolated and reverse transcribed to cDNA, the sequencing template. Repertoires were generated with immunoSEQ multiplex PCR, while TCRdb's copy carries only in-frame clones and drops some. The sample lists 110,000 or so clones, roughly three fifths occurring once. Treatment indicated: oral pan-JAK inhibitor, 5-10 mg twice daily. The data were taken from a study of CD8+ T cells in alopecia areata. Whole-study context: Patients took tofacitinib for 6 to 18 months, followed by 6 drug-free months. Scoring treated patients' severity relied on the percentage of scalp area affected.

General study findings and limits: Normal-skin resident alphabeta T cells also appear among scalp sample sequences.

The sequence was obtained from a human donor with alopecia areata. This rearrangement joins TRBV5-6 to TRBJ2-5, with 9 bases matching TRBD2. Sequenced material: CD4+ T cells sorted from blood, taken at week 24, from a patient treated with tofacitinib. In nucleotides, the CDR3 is TGTGCCAGCAGCCGAATAGCGGGGGTCCAAGAGACCCAGTACTTC. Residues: CASSRIAGVQETQYF.